This T cell receptor (beta chain) was sequenced for a study of blood T cell repertoires in COVID-19. Study-level background: There were acute and convalescent COVID-19 samples, and they came from the United States, Italy and Spain. In each case, the material was cDNA or gDNA derived from T cells, B-cell-depleted T cells, or PBMCs.

The method was immunoSEQ multiplex PCR; TCRdb's version includes in-frame clones alone and lacks a portion of them. Here the sample spans tens of thousands of clones, approximately 90% being singletons. Germline CDR1 and CDR2: MGHRA and YSYEKL. J lost 2 bases, V lost 0 bases, and 22 bases had no gene match. This CDR3 has 22 amino acids. The sample taken for sequencing was peripheral blood. The chain is built from TRBV4-1 and TRBJ1-5, with 7 bases aligning to TRBD1. This clonotype was obtained from a human donor in a cohort sampled during active COVID-19. The CDR3 reads CASSQDTPRNPLGTGGNQPQHF. The CDR3 nucleotides read TGCGCCAGCAGCCAAGATACCCCCCGCAACCCCCTTGGTACAGGGGGCAATCAGCCCCAGCATTTT.